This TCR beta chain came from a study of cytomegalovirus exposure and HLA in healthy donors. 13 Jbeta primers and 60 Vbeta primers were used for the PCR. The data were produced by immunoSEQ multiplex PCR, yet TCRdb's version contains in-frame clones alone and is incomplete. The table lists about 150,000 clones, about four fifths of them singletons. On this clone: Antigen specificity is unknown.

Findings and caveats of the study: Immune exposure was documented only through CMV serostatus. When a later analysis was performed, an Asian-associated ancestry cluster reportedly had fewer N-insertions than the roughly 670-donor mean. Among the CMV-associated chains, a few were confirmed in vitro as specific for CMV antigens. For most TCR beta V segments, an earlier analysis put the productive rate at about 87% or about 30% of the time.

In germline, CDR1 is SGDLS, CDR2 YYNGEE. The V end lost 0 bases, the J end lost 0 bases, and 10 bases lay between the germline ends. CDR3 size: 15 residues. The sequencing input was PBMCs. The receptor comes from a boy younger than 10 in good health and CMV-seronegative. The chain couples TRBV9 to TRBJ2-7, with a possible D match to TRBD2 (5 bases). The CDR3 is CASSVGVGSSYEQYF. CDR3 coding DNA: TGTGCCAGCAGCGTAGGGGTTGGGAGCTCCTACGAGCAGTACTTC.